The rows below give T cell receptor beta chains drawn from one sample of a study of blood T cell repertoires in COVID-19. Data came from immunoSEQ multiplex PCR; TCRdb stores just in-frame clones and leaves some out. The sample includes under 300,000 clones, about 88% seen only once; the top ten take about 3%. Sample: PBMCs or T cells enriched from blood (not recorded which). The origin of the receptors is a woman aged 45-59 years who had recovered from COVID-19. The CDR3 runs from the conserved cysteine through the conserved F or W. Each record gives: CDR3 DNA, CDR3 protein, J gene, clone size, D gene, V gene. A D gene is named only where the DNA matches it firmly. Clone size is shown for a subset of rows, as once, few, many or a class of expanded clone.

TGTGCCAGCAGTTTGAGACAGCTGGAAAAACTGTTTTTT	CASSLRQLEKLFF	TRBJ1-4	once	.	TRBV28
TGTGCCAGCTCACCACCCCCGGGACAGGGAGTGTCACCCCTCCACTTT	CASSPPPGQGVSPLHF	TRBJ1-6	.	TRBD1	TRBV18
TGTGCCAGTAGTATTAGGCGGGAGGGCCGAAGCGGGGAGCTGTTTTTT	CASSIRREGRSGELFF	TRBJ2-2	.	TRBD2	TRBV19
TGTGCCAGTAGTATAGGCCGGTACAATCAGCCCCAGCATTTT	CASSIGRYNQPQHF	TRBJ1-5	.	.	TRBV19
TGTGCCTGGATTGGACAGTCTGGAGAAAAACTGTTTTTT	CAWIGQSGEKLFF	TRBJ1-4	.	.	TRBV30
TGTGCCAGGGACACTAGCGCGGAGTCTCAAAGGGGTGAGCAGTTCTTC	CARDTSAESQRGEQFF	TRBJ2-1	.	TRBD2	TRBV19
TGTGCCAGCAGCTTGCGACAGGGTAGTAGCTACGAGCAGTACTTC	CASSLRQGSSYEQYF	TRBJ2-7	.	TRBD1	TRBV11-3
TGTGCCAGCAGCCAGGGGGGTCCCCCTGAAGCTTTCTTT	CASSQGGPPEAFF	TRBJ1-1	.	TRBD1	TRBV28
TGTGCAAGTCGCTTCCCCAGGGGGCTAGGTGAAAAACTGTTTTTT	CASRFPRGLGEKLFF	TRBJ1-4	.	.	TRBV12-2
TGTGCCAGTAGTGGGGGGACAGGATCCCTTCGCTTC	CASSGGTGSLRF	TRBJ1-2	.	TRBD1	TRBV19
TGTGCCAGCAGCTTGTGGCAGGGGGCTGGAGCTTTCTTT	CASSLWQGAGAFF	TRBJ1-1	.	TRBD1	TRBV7-9
TGTGCCAGCTCACCAACTAGCGGGAGCTCCTACGAGCAGTACTTC	CASSPTSGSSYEQYF	TRBJ2-7	once	TRBD2	TRBV18
TGTGCCAGCAGCCCCCATGGAGAGGGAAAAGCTTTCTTT	CASSPHGEGKAFF	TRBJ1-1	.	.	TRBV3-1/TRBV3-2
TGTGCCAGCACCAGACAGAGCTCTGGAAACACCATATATTTT	CASTRQSSGNTIYF	TRBJ1-3	.	.	TRBV2
TGTGCCAGCAGCGTATCGGGAGCCAGGGAGGGAGAGACCCAGTACTTC	CASSVSGAREGETQYF	TRBJ2-5	.	TRBD2	TRBV9
TGTGCCAGCAGCGTGAACGGTGATGAGCAGTTCTTC	CASSVNGDEQFF	TRBJ2-1	.	.	TRBV9
TGTGCCAGCAGCAAGCAGGGGGCCCTTAGCACAGATACGCAGTATTTT	CASSKQGALSTDTQYF	TRBJ2-3	.	TRBD1	TRBV7-3
TGTGCCAGCAGCGTACAGGGGTTGGGAGAGACCCAGTACTTC	CASSVQGLGETQYF	TRBJ2-5	.	TRBD1	TRBV7-2
TGTGCCAGCAGCCAAGGCCTCACGGCAGGGAACACTGAAGCTTTCTTT	CASSQGLTAGNTEAFF	TRBJ1-1	few	.	TRBV3-1/TRBV3-2
TGTGCCAGCAGCCAAGGGGACAGGGCGGGAGATACGCAGTATTTT	CASSQGDRAGDTQYF	TRBJ2-3	.	TRBD1	TRBV3-1/TRBV3-2
TGTGCCACCACAGGGTGGAACACTGAAGCTTTCTTT	CATTGWNTEAFF	TRBJ1-1	.	.	TRBV28
TGTGCCAGCCGGAAGGGGATGAACACTGAAGCTTTCTTT	CASRKGMNTEAFF	TRBJ1-1	.	.	TRBV28
TGTGCCAGCCGGACTAGCGGGAGGAACCCCTACAATGAGCAGTTCTTC	CASRTSGRNPYNEQFF	TRBJ2-1	.	TRBD2	TRBV19
TGTGCCAGCAGTTTGATCGGGAGGACTGAAGCTTTCTTT	CASSLIGRTEAFF	TRBJ1-1	.	.	TRBV6-5
TGTGCCAGCAGTAAGACAGGTTATGGCTACACCTTC	CASSKTGYGYTF	TRBJ1-2	.	.	TRBV28
TGTGCCAGCAGTACGAGGTTAGCTTTCTTT	CASSTRLAFF	TRBJ1-1	once	.	TRBV28
TGTGCCAGCAGTGAATCGGGAAGGTCCCACAATGAGCAGTTCTTC	CASSESGRSHNEQFF	TRBJ2-1	.	.	TRBV2
TGCGCCAGCAGCTTGGCTACTAGCTTAGCAGAGACCCAGTACTTC	CASSLATSLAETQYF	TRBJ2-5	.	.	TRBV5-1
TGTGCCAGTAGTACCAGGGTATTAAGCTCTGGGGCCAACGTCCTGACTTTC	CASSTRVLSSGANVLTF	TRBJ2-6	once	.	TRBV19
TGCGCCAGCAGCATCTCAGGGGACTCTGGAAACACCATATATTTT	CASSISGDSGNTIYF	TRBJ1-3	.	.	TRBV5-1
TGTGCCAGTAGTATAGATCGGTTCGGCAGAGGAACGGATCAGCCCCAGCATTTT	CASSIDRFGRGTDQPQHF	TRBJ1-5	.	.	TRBV19
TGTGCCAGTTGGCCGGACTCGGAGACTGAAGCTTTCTTT	CASWPDSETEAFF	TRBJ1-1	.	.	TRBV19
TGTGCCAGCAGTGAGATGGATGGCTACACCTTC	CASSEMDGYTF	TRBJ1-2	.	.	TRBV3-1/TRBV3-2
TGTGCCAGCAGCGTCGGGACTAGTTCCGATACGCAGTATTTT	CASSVGTSSDTQYF	TRBJ2-3	.	TRBD2	TRBV9
TGTGCCAGTAGTAACGGACCGGGGAATTACGAGCAGTACTTC	CASSNGPGNYEQYF	TRBJ2-7	few	.	TRBV19
TGTGCCAGCAGTAGCCGGGACAGGGGGACCTACGAAGCTCGTAAAAATCAGCCCCAGCATTTT	CASSSRDRGTYEARKNQPQHF	TRBJ1-5	.	TRBD1	TRBV6-2/TRBV6-3
TGTGCCACCAGCTATACAGAGAACACTGAAGCTTTCTTT	CATSYTENTEAFF	TRBJ1-1	.	.	TRBV15
TGTGCCGTCACTAGCGGGAGTACATCCTACGAGCAGTACTTC	CAVTSGSTSYEQYF	TRBJ2-7	.	TRBD2	TRBV28
TGTGCCAGCAGCCAAAACGTGGGACTTGTATACGAGCAGTACTTC	CASSQNVGLVYEQYF	TRBJ2-7	.	.	TRBV14
TGTGCCAGCAGTTTATGGCGGGACACAGATACGCAGTATTTT	CASSLWRDTDTQYF	TRBJ2-3	.	.	TRBV27
TGTGCCAGCAGAAAAGAGTTTCAAGAGACCCAGTACTTC	CASRKEFQETQYF	TRBJ2-5	.	.	TRBV2
TGTGCCATCAGGCTCGACAGCTCCTACGAGCAGTACTTC	CAIRLDSSYEQYF	TRBJ2-7	.	.	TRBV10-3
TGTGCCAGCAGTTCCGGGACTCTCTATGGCTACACCTTC	CASSSGTLYGYTF	TRBJ1-2	.	.	TRBV27